This TCR beta chain was captured in a study of T cells in Graves' hyperthyroidism and ophthalmopathy (dated by TCRdb to the late 2010s). Context from the whole study: Peripheral blood samples were taken at the time of initial diagnosis, prior to any treatment. To identify TCR V-J signatures that set the groups apart, the researchers used a discovery cohort of 100 or so patients, made up of fewer than 50 with Graves' ophthalmopathy and some 58 with stable Graves' hyperthyroidism. Prospective prediction of ophthalmopathy was tested in an independent validation cohort of about 19 hyperthyroidism patients and 15 to 17 patients who later progressed to ophthalmopathy. The approximately 100 discovery patients were randomly split 7:3 into training and test sets. Thyroid tissue and blood T-cell repertoires from six Graves' hyperthyroidism patients were also compared in the study. After sampling, hyperthyroidism patients received methimazole starting at 30 mg daily, and ophthalmopathy patients received high-dose intravenous methylprednisolone. According to the paper, TCR Vbeta CDR3 sequencing was carried out on some 130 peripheral blood samples, which came from some 41 ophthalmopathy, some 73 hyperthyroidism and some 17 progressor patients. Beyond this particular receptor, the publication reports: In validation, the model predicted progression to ophthalmopathy with over 60% sensitivity and 72% to 75% specificity, a median of approximately 6.5 months before onset. Sample size was not statistically predetermined, and blinding of investigators to group allocation was not performed. Most expanded thyroid clonotypes (frequency above 0.001) were also detected in blood, suggesting blood repertoires may reflect thyroid immune responses. In cross-validation, a model built on a 13 V-J signature told ophthalmopathy apart from stable hyperthyroidism with less than 90% sensitivity and roughly 81% specificity, and in testing the same model reached 80%/75%.

Spanning cysteine to phenylalanine, the CDR3 consists of 11 amino acids. Only CDR3 DNA is held: 33 bases, read in frame from base 1. Looking up the germline V gene yields CDR1 ENHRY and CDR2 SYGVKD. This clonotype showed up just once. Its antigen is currently not known. An end of the junction does not agree with germline; a read error may underlie this. A patient counted as having stable Graves' hyperthyroidism if no progression to ophthalmopathy occurred over 18 months of follow-up. Hyperthyroidism patients were aged 18 to 65 years and newly diagnosed, with disease duration of less than 2 months. Patients with uncontrolled infections, other autoimmune diseases, pregnancy or lactation were excluded. Diagnoses were established on the basis of clinical symptoms, serum thyroxine and TRAb, thyroid ultrasound, and orbital computed tomography. PBMCs were separated from under 12 ml of fresh peripheral blood using Ficoll-Paque density gradient centrifugation. Trizol reagent was used to extract total RNA, and RNA quality was then checked on an Agilent 2100 Bioanalyzer.

The TCR beta CDR3 regions were amplified from RNA transcripts. The TCR CDR3 was subjected to a first round of RT-PCR using the HTBI primer set and the Qiagen OneStep RT-PCR kit. Libraries were constructed in a second round of multiplex PCR, after which size selection and purification were carried out. Libraries were sequenced paired-end with 100 bp reads on an Illumina HiSeq2000. Concerning the study's data processing: SOAPnuke was used to process the raw data, with reads discarded if the reads contained adapters or uncalled bases, had a mean Phred below 15, or lacked an exact constant-primer or identifier match. High-quality paired reads were merged using COPE v1.2.5, and each unique nucleotide sequence was defined as a clonotype. Clonotypes were aligned to IMGT TRBV, TRBD and TRBJ reference segments using MiTCR v1.1. The analysis included only V-J combinations with a frequency above 0.0001, which together covered around 99% of the repertoires. The TCS score was defined as F50 (clonal expansion) divided by E x V (chaos), with BLOSUM62-based TCRdist calculated between CDR3 peptides within each V-J. Welch's t-statistics and random forest reduced around 520 V-J features to around 14, which were used in a naive Bayes classifier (R e1071). The similarity between thyroid and blood repertoires was quantified using the Morisita-Horn index. In-frame beta chains were kept once TCRdb had trimmed the public reads at Q25 with fastp and called clones with MiXCR. Every distinct CDR3 protein forms one entry, paired with its most common genes and DNA. It is TCRdb's table, rather than the study itself, that gives the V and J calls and clone size. The sample table records hundreds of thousands of distinct CDR3 sequences; over 35% of these occur just once. The leading ten clones occupy around 9.3% of the sample.

The sequence came from a man younger than 30 with Graves' hyperthyroidism. Sequencing used blood. Rearrangement joined TRBV10-3 to TRBJ1-1; no D segment can be confidently identified. CDR3 region: CAISEQSYPAF. The DNA reads TGTGCCATCAGTGAACAATCCTACCCGGCCTTT.